This is a list of T cell receptor beta chains from one sample in a study of identical twins. MiXCR was run by TCRdb on the 5' RACE reads, yielding one entry per CDR3 protein. This table has roughly 1,500,000 distinct CDR3 sequences, about 31% appearing once. Sequencing input: cord blood. These receptors were obtained from a newborn girl in good health. Each CDR3 is given with its conserved first and last residue. A D gene is named only where the DNA matches it firmly. The size entry is marked missing in some rows and otherwise reads once, few, many or a size class.

cdr3_length clone_size d_call j_call v_call cdr3_nt cdr3_aa
17 - TRBD2 TRBJ2-3 TRBV20-1 TGCAGTGCTAGATCACGTTGGACTAGCGGGGGGGCGGATACGCAGTATTTT CSARSRWTSGGADTQYF
14 - TRBD1 TRBJ2-3 TRBV12-3/TRBV12-4 TGTGCCGGCAGTTTGCGACAGGGCCCAGATACGCAGTATTTT CAGSLRQGPDTQYF
11 many - TRBJ2-5 TRBV6-1 TGCGCCAGCAGCGAACTCCGGACCCAGTACTTC CASSELRTQYF
14 - - TRBJ2-1 TRBV28 TGTGCCAGCAGTGACCCCATGGGCTCCTACGAGCAGTTCTTC CASSDPMGSYEQFF
14 - - TRBJ1-1 TRBV29-1 TGCAGCGTTGGCCTATTGGACAGCAACACTGAAGCTTTCTTT CSVGLLDSNTEAFF
14 - - TRBJ2-7 TRBV7-9 TGTGCCAGCAGCTTAAGCCTAAGGGGCTACGAGCAGTACTTC CASSLSLRGYEQYF
12 - - TRBJ1-2 TRBV11-2 TGTGCCAGCAGCTTGGGCCCTCTCGGCTACACCTTC CASSLGPLGYTF
14 - - TRBJ1-2 TRBV2 TGTGCCAGCAGTGAAGTAAGGTCAAGCTATGGCTACACCTTC CASSEVRSSYGYTF
15 - TRBD2 TRBJ2-1 TRBV3-1 TGTGCCAGCAGCCAAGATCTTAGGACTAGCGGGAGGAAGTTCTTC CASSQDLRTSGRKFF
15 - - TRBJ2-5 TRBV7-9 TGTGCCAGCAGCGCAAAACGGCTCGGAGCCTACGGGCAGTACTTC CASSAKRLGAYGQYF
13 few - TRBJ2-7 TRBV5-1 TGCGCCAGCAGGGACTTGACAGTCTACGAGCAGTACTTC CASRDLTVYEQYF
15 - TRBD1 TRBJ2-7 TRBV20-1 TGCAGTGCTAGAGAGAAGGGACAGGGCGGCTACGAGCAGTACTTC CSAREKGQGGYEQYF
16 few - TRBJ1-4 TRBV7-2 TGTGCCAGCAGCTTAGTGGGGAACAGGGTTGAAGAAAAACTGTTTTTT CASSLVGNRVEEKLFF
18 - - TRBJ2-7 TRBV7-9 TGTGCCAGCAGCTTAGCCTTTTCTATTCCCAATTCCTACAATGAGCAGTACTTC CASSLAFSIPNSYNEQYF
14 - TRBD2 TRBJ2-5 TRBV20-1 TGCAGTGCTAGTTTACGGAGCGGGAGTGGTGAGCAGTACTTC CSASLRSGSGEQYF
17 few TRBD2 TRBJ2-4 TRBV12-3/TRBV12-4 TGTGCCAGCAGTTACGGGGTCCTGAGACTAGCGGCAAACATTCAGTACTTC CASSYGVLRLAANIQYF
13 - TRBD1 TRBJ2-7 TRBV29-1 TGCAGCGTTGAAGGTGACAGGGGGAACGAGCAGTACTTC CSVEGDRGNEQYF
12 few - TRBJ2-2 TRBV28 TGTGCCAGCCCAGGGAACACCGGGGAGCTGTTTTTT CASPGNTGELFF
14 - TRBD2 TRBJ2-1 TRBV20-1 TGCAGTGCTAAAATAGCGGGGGGGCCCAATGAGCAGTTCTTC CSAKIAGGPNEQFF
15 - TRBD2 TRBJ2-5 TRBV30 TGTGCCTGGAGTAGACTAGCGGGGTATCTCGAGACCCAGTACTTC CAWSRLAGYLETQYF
14 many - TRBJ1-2 TRBV4-2 TGCGCCAGCAGCCAGGATGACAGGAACTATGGCTACACCTTC CASSQDDRNYGYTF
15 few TRBD1 TRBJ1-1 TRBV5-1 TGCGCCAGCAGCGTCAGGGGGCAGGGGAACACTGAAGCTTTCTTT CASSVRGQGNTEAFF